One and the same sample provided the 3 T cell receptor beta chains below, sequenced in a study of blood T cell repertoires in COVID-19 (dated by TCRdb to 2018 to 2021). The receptor library was made with the immunoSEQ multiplex PCR assay. TCRdb stores this immuneACCESS table with in-frame sequences only. Part of the clones is absent; in the studies checked, under half of the shortfall reflects unresolved V genes, and no reason is known for the rest. Present in this sample are about 470,000 clones, around 87% of which were seen just once. In total, the top ten clones hold about 0.75% of the sample. Sample: PBMCs or T cells enriched from blood (not recorded which). All receptors derive from a woman under 30 who had recovered from COVID-19.

The chain is built from TRBV30 and TRBJ2-1, with D possibly matching TRBD2 (7 bases). CDR3 length equals 13 residues. Germline CDR1 reads GTSNPN; CDR2 reads SVGIG (reference sequence). V was trimmed by 0 bases and J by 12 bases, leaving 15 bases between them. CDR3 nucleotides: TGTGCCTGGAGTGTTGAGGGGGGGGGATGGCAGTTCTTC. It is translated as CAWSVEGGGWQFF.

This clone was seen a handful of times. Other DNA variants within this sample encode the same CDR3. V gene TRBV5-1 combines with J gene TRBJ1-5; 7 nucleotides align to TRBD1. Germline V gene sequence: CDR1 SGHRS, CDR2 YFSETQ. CDR3 size: 14 residues. The junction had 3 bases not matched to a gene; V was cut back by 2 bases and J by 4 bases. The CDR3 sequence is CASSLGGANQPQHF. The DNA of the CDR3 is TGCGCCAGCAGCTTAGGGGGCGCGAATCAGCCCCAGCATTTT. Based on the CDR3 plus reference TRBV5-1 and TRBJ1-5, the full variable domain is KAGVTQTPRYLIKTRGQQVTLSCSPISGHRSVSWYQQTPGQGLQFLFEYFSETQRNKGNFPGRFSGRQFSNSRSEMNVSTLELGDSALYLCASSLGGANQPQHFGDGTRLSIL.

This chain links TRBV24-1 with TRBJ1-2; the D gene is possibly TRBD1 (6 bases). This CDR3 has 12 amino acids. Per germline, CDR1 KGHDR and CDR2 SFDVKD. The ends were cut back, 4 bases at V and 8 bases at J, with 10 bases in the middle. The CDR3 spells CATSDYRDGYTF. The CDR3 DNA is TGTGCCACCAGTGACTACAGGGACGGCTACACCTTC.